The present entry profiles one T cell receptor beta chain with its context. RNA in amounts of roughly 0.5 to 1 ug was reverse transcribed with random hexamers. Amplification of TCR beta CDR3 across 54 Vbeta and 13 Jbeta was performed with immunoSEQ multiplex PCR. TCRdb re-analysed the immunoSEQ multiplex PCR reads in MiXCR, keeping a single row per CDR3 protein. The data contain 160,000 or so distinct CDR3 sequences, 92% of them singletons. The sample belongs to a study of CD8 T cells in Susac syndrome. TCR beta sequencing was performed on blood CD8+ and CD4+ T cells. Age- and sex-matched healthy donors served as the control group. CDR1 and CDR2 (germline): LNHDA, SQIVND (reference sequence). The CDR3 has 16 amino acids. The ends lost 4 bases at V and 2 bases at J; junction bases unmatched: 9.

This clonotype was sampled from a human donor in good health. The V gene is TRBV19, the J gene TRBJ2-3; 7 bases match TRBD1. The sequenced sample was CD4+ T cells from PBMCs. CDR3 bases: TGTGCCAGTAGTAGTCCCGGGACAGCCTACACAGATACGCAGTATTTT. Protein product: CASSSPGTAYTDTQYF.